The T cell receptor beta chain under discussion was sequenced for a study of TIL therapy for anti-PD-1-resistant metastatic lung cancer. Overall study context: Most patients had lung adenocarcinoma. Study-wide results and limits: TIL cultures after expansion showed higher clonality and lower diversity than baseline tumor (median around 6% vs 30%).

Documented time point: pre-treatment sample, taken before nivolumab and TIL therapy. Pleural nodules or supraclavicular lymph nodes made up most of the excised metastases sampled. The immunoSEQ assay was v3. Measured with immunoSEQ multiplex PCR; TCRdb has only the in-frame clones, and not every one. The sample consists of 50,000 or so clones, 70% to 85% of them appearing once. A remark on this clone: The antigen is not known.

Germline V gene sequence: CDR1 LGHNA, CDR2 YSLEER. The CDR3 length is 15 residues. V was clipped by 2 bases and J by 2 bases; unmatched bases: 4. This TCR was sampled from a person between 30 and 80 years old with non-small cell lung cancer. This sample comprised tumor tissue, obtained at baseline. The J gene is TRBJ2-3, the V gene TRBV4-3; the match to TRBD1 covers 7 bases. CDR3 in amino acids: CASSQQQGNTDTQYF. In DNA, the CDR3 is TGCGCCAGCAGCCAACAACAGGGGAACACAGATACGCAGTATTTT.